These 29 T cell receptor beta chains came from one sample sequenced in a study of OX40 agonist ivuxolimab in advanced cancers. Method: immunoSEQ multiplex PCR; TCRdb's copy keeps in-frame clones and lacks some. This table holds fewer than 25,000 clones, 86% found once. This specimen consisted of CD4+ or CD8+ T cells sorted from blood, obtained in a trial of the OX40 agonist ivuxolimab. The receptors shown here come from an adult with an advanced solid tumor such as melanoma, head and neck, liver or kidney cancer.

The chain has TRBV7-9 and TRBJ2-1, with TRBD2 as a possible D gene (5 bases). The CDR3 has 13 amino acids. Looked up from germline, CDR1 is SEHNR and CDR2 is FQNEAQ (reference sequence). The germline V and J ends were trimmed by 3 bases and 5 bases, with 8 bases remaining between them. This CDR3 is CASSLVLDNEQFF. CDR3 DNA: TGTGCCAGCAGCTTGGTACTAGACAATGAGCAGTTCTTC. Supplemented by reference TRBV7-9 and TRBJ2-1, the full variable domain reads DTGVSQNPRHKITKRGQNVTFRCDPISEHNRLYWYRQTLGQGPEFLTYFQNEAQLEKSRLLSDRFSAERPKGSFSTLEIQRTEQGDSAMYLCASSLVLDNEQFFGPGTRLTVL.

The gene calls are TRBV9 and TRBJ1-1; TRBD1 is a possible D gene (5 bases). Germline lookup yields CDR1 SGDLS and CDR2 YYNGEE. Deletions cut 3 bases from V and 3 bases from J, with 6 bases between. The CDR3 totals 12 residues. The CDR3 loop is CASSGGDTEAFF. The CDR3 nucleotides are TGTGCCAGCAGCGGGGGGGACACTGAAGCTTTCTTT.

The V call is TRBV7-8, the J call TRBJ2-7, with D hard to call. Trimming pared 4 bases from V and 4 bases from J, leaving 8 bases between. Germline CDR1 reads SGHVS; CDR2 reads FQNEAQ. The CDR3 has 12 amino acids. The CDR3 region is CASSSLPYEQYF. The CDR3 DNA reads as TGTGCCAGCAGCTCGCTCCCTTACGAGCAGTACTTC.

The chain has TRBV6-5 and TRBJ2-7; TRBD2 matches at 13 bases. Unmatched junction bases numbered 4, after V lost 5 bases and J lost 3 bases. In germline, CDR1 is MNHEY, CDR2 SVGAGI. This CDR3 is built from 15 residues. The DNA of the CDR3 is TGTGCCAGCAGTCCCGGACTAGCGGGAGTCTACGAGCAGTACTTC. It translates to CASSPGLAGVYEQYF.

The chain joins TRBV6-5 to TRBJ1-2; D is undetermined. V was pared by 6 bases and J by 1 base, with 9 bases between. Germline values: CDR1 MNHEY, CDR2 SVGAGI. CDR3 size: 13 residues. The CDR3 nucleotides read TGTGCCAGCAGCCCTAGATTTAACTATGGCTACACCTTC. It yields the protein CASSPRFNYGYTF.

V is TRBV5-1 and J is TRBJ2-1, with TRBD1 as a possible D gene (5 bases). The ends were cut back, 3 bases at V and 2 bases at J, with 12 bases in the middle. This CDR3 region has 15 residues. Per the germline V gene, CDR1 is SGHRS and CDR2 is YFSETQ. Here the CDR3 DNA reads TGCGCCAGCAGCTCCACGTGGGGCACCTACAATGAGCAGTTCTTC. Its protein product is CASSSTWGTYNEQFF.

This chain uses TRBV9 with TRBJ2-3, with 7 bases aligning to TRBD2. With V trimmed by 0 bases and J by 0 bases, 4 bases remained unmatched. The germline V gene has CDR1 SGDLS and CDR2 YYNGEE. The length of the CDR3 is 16 residues. The CDR3 reads CASSVGGGVSTDTQYF. Here the CDR3 DNA reads TGTGCCAGCAGCGTAGGGGGAGGGGTAAGCACAGATACGCAGTATTTT.

The CDR3 spells CASSLAGTGNGYTF. The CDR3 region has the DNA TGTGCCAGCAGCTTGGCCGGGACAGGGAATGGCTACACCTTC. The chain has TRBV7-9 and TRBJ1-2; TRBD1 matches 9 bases. The V and J ends lost 3 bases and 6 bases, in that order; junction bases with no gene match: 5. Germline values: CDR1 SEHNR, CDR2 FQNEAQ (reference sequence). This CDR3 is 14 amino acids long. The variable domain in full, completed from reference TRBV7-9 and TRBJ1-2, reads DTGVSQNPRHKITKRGQNVTFRCDPISEHNRLYWYRQTLGQGPEFLTYFQNEAQLEKSRLLSDRFSAERPKGSFSTLEIQRTEQGDSAMYLCASSLAGTGNGYTFGSGTRLTVV.

The chain is built from TRBV5-4 and TRBJ1-1; D gene ambiguous. Germline V gene sequence: CDR1 SGHNT, CDR2 YYREEE (reference sequence). This CDR3 spans 11 amino acids. The V end was cut by 0 bases, the J end by 5 bases, with 2 bases between. Written as DNA, the CDR3 is TGTGCCAGCAGCTTGGAGACTGAAGCTTTCTTT. Its protein is CASSLETEAFF.

This clone was found once. The chain couples TRBV27 to TRBJ2-5; 8 bases are shared with TRBD1. The ends lost 1 base at V and 5 bases at J; junction bases unmatched: 6. CDR1 is MNHEY and CDR2 is SMNVEV in the germline V gene (reference sequence). CDR3 length: 15 residues. CDR3: CASSLYHRQGETQYF. CDR3 DNA sequence: TGTGCCAGCAGTTTATACCACCGACAGGGGGAGACCCAGTACTTC.

The V call is TRBV6-1, the J call TRBJ1-3; no clear D gene. Trimming took off 10 bases at V and 2 bases at J, with 9 bases between the two ends. Per the germline V gene, CDR1 is MNHNS and CDR2 is SASEGT. This CDR3 contains 12 residues. This CDR3 is CATWPTGNTIYF. In DNA, the CDR3 is TGTGCCACTTGGCCCACTGGAAACACCATATATTTT.

The CDR3 loop reads CASNYRDSYGYTF. As DNA, the CDR3 is TGTGCCAGCAATTACCGGGATAGCTATGGCTACACCTTC. The chain couples TRBV6-1 to TRBJ1-2; D is unresolved. The length of the CDR3 is 13 residues. V was clipped by 7 bases and J by 4 bases, with 13 bases between them. CDR1 is MNHNS and CDR2 is SASEGT in the germline V gene.

The rearrangement joins TRBV27 to TRBJ1-2; tentatively, D is TRBD1 (6 bases). V gave up 0 bases and J gave up 5 bases, with 13 bases separating them. In germline, CDR1 is MNHEY, CDR2 SMNVEV (reference sequence). CDR3 length: 15 residues. CDR3 coding DNA: TGTGCCAGCAGTTTATCAACCGGGGGCGGGTATGGCTACACCTTC. Translated: CASSLSTGGGYGYTF.

The V gene is TRBV7-9, the J gene TRBJ2-7; 8 nucleotides agree with TRBD1. The CDR3 runs to 15 residues. CDR1 is SEHNR and CDR2 is FQNEAQ in the germline V gene (reference sequence). V lost 4 bases and J lost 4; bases outside the gene matches: 9. CDR3 amino acids: CASSSTATGVYEQYF. In DNA form, the CDR3 reads TGTGCCAGCAGCTCGACTGCGACAGGGGTTTACGAGCAGTACTTC. The whole variable domain, remainder taken from reference TRBV7-9 and TRBJ2-7, is DTGVSQNPRHKITKRGQNVTFRCDPISEHNRLYWYRQTLGQGPEFLTYFQNEAQLEKSRLLSDRFSAERPKGSFSTLEIQRTEQGDSAMYLCASSSTATGVYEQYFGPGTRLTVT.

The V and J genes are TRBV7-6 and TRBJ2-3; TRBD2 aligns across 14 bases. After removal of 6 bases from V and 1 base from J, the junction contained 9 bases not matched to a gene. This CDR3 is built from 18 residues. In germline, CDR1 is SGHVS, CDR2 FNYEAQ. In DNA, the CDR3 is TGTGCCAGCAGACCCGGGACTAGCGGGAGTGGTGGCACAGATACGCAGTATTTT. It specifies CASRPGTSGSGGTDTQYF. Using reference TRBV7-6 and TRBJ2-3 for the parts outside the CDR3, the full variable domain is GAGVSQSPRYKVTKRGQDVALRCDPISGHVSLYWYRQALGQGPEFLTYFNYEAQQDKSGLPNDRFSAERPEGSISTLTIQRTEQRDSAMYRCASRPGTSGSGGTDTQYFGPGTRLTVL.

This rearrangement joins TRBV4-1 to TRBJ2-7; TRBD2 agrees at 8 bases. The CDR3 runs to 14 residues. Germline CDR1 reads MGHRA; CDR2 reads YSYEKL. V gave up 1 base and J gave up 6 bases; unmatched junction bases: 5. The CDR3 sequence: CASSQVRGEVEQYF. The DNA for the CDR3 is TGCGCCAGCAGCCAAGTGCGGGGGGAGGTCGAGCAGTACTTC.

The rearrangement uses TRBV21-1 and TRBJ2-3. TRBV21-1 is tagged as a pseudogene. This CDR3 region has 19 residues. The CDR3 region is CASSKGKTGALDDTDTQYF. CDR3 nucleotides: TGTGCCAGCAGCAAAGGGAAAACCGGGGCCTTAGACGACACAGATACGCAGTATTTT.

The CDR3 sequence: CASTRSESTDWADTQYF. The CDR3 coding sequence is TGCGCCAGCACCCGCTCTGAGAGTACGGATTGGGCAGATACGCAGTATTTT. This rearrangement joins TRBV5-1 to TRBJ2-3; D uncertain. This CDR3 comprises 17 residues. Germline lookup yields CDR1 SGHRS and CDR2 YFSETQ. V lost 6 bases, J lost 4 bases, and 24 bases lay in between. The whole variable domain, remainder taken from reference TRBV5-1 and TRBJ2-3, is KAGVTQTPRYLIKTRGQQVTLSCSPISGHRSVSWYQQTPGQGLQFLFEYFSETQRNKGNFPGRFSGRQFSNSRSEMNVSTLELGDSALYLCASTRSESTDWADTQYFGPGTRLTVL.

With respect to this clone: The sample holds other DNA sequences that translate to the same CDR3. The genes are TRBV19 and TRBJ2-1; 8 positions agree with TRBD1. Looked up from germline, CDR1 is LNHDA and CDR2 is SQIVND (reference sequence). CDR3 size: 13 residues. V shed 6 bases and J 6 bases; nucleotides not matched to a gene: 4. In DNA, the CDR3 is TGTGCCAGTAGCAGGACAGGGAGCAATGAGCAGTTCTTC. This gives the protein CASSRTGSNEQFF.

There are a few counts of this clone. This chain connects TRBV11-2 to TRBJ2-3; TRBD2 aligns across 11 bases. Germline assignment: CDR1 SGHAT and CDR2 FQNNGV. The V gene end was trimmed by 7 bases and the J gene end by 2 bases; junction bases not matched to a gene: 14. This CDR3 has 18 residues. The CDR3, as DNA: TGTGCCAGCACCACGGGAGGGACTAGCGGTTACTACACAGATACGCAGTATTTT. Protein: CASTTGGTSGYYTDTQYF.

The CDR3 is CASSYGPESYEQYF. Written as DNA, the CDR3 is TGTGCCAGCAGTTACGGTCCCGAGTCCTACGAGCAGTACTTC. V gene TRBV27 combines with J gene TRBJ2-7; D is uncertain. The CDR3 covers 14 residues. The germline CDR1 and CDR2 sequences are MNHEY and SMNVEV (reference sequence). V lost 4 bases to trimming and J lost 1 base, with 11 bases between them.

In this sample, this clone turned up a few times. The genes are TRBV19 and TRBJ1-1; a weak D match, TRBD1 (5 bases). Germline V gives CDR1 LNHDA, CDR2 SQIVND (reference sequence). The V end lost 3 bases, the J end lost 2 bases, and 7 bases lay between the germline ends. This CDR3 is built from 13 residues. The CDR3 sequence is CASSMTVNTEAFF. The CDR3 nucleotides are TGTGCCAGTAGTATGACAGTAAACACTGAAGCTTTCTTT.

This chain links TRBV4-1 with TRBJ2-1; TRBD2 is a possible D gene (6 bases). This CDR3 contains 16 residues. The V gene's germline CDR1 is MGHRA and CDR2 YSYEKL. The V end lost 4 bases, the J end lost 0 bases, and 13 bases lay between the germline ends. CDR3 in amino acids: CASSLIADLSYNEQFF. The CDR3 nucleotides read TGCGCCAGCAGCCTAATAGCGGACCTCTCCTACAATGAGCAGTTCTTC.

This clone was recorded a few times. The chain links TRBV2 to TRBJ2-1; 14 bases align to TRBD2. Trimming cost V 4 bases and J 3 bases; bases outside gene matches: 5. Germline V gene sequence: CDR1 SNHLY, CDR2 FYNNEI. The CDR3 has 17 amino acids. The DNA of the CDR3 is TGTGCCAGCAGTGGGAGACTAGCGGGAGGGTTCTACAATGAGCAGTTCTTC. Translated: CASSGRLAGGFYNEQFF.

The chain uses TRBV11-2 and TRBJ2-1; D unclear. Trimming removed 2 bases from V and 5 bases from J, with 7 bases in between. CDR1 SGHAT and CDR2 FQNNGV come from the germline V gene. There are 13 residues in the CDR3. The CDR3 here is CASSLTADNEQFF. CDR3 DNA sequence: TGTGCCAGCAGCTTAACTGCGGACAATGAGCAGTTCTTC.

The chain couples TRBV28 to TRBJ2-7; 11 bases agree with TRBD2. This CDR3 contains 16 residues. Germline lookup yields CDR1 MDHEN and CDR2 SYDVKM. The J segment lost 3 bases and the V segment lost 5 bases, leaving 9 bases of the junction unmatched. CDR3 region: CASSPTASGRHYEQYF. CDR3 in DNA: TGTGCCAGCAGTCCGACTGCTAGCGGGAGGCACTACGAGCAGTACTTC. Together with reference TRBV28 and TRBJ2-7, the CDR3 gives the full variable domain: DVKVTQSSRYLVKRTGEKVFLECVQDMDHENMFWYRQDPGLGLRLIYFSYDVKMKEKGDIPEGYSVSREKKERFSLILESASTNQTSMYLCASSPTASGRHYEQYFGPGTRLTVT.

The V and J genes are TRBV4-3 and TRBJ1-5; 7 bases align to TRBD1. The CDR3 runs 14 residues. After removal of 1 base from V and 5 bases from J, the junction contained 2 bases not matched to a gene. Germline V CDR1 and CDR2: LGHNA, YSLEER. CDR3 protein: CASSQATGDQPQHF. CDR3 DNA sequence: TGCGCCAGCAGCCAAGCCACAGGGGATCAGCCCCAGCATTTT.

This clone rates as medium-sized (0.01 to 0.1%). The chain links TRBV4-3 to TRBJ2-7; TRBD2 agrees at 9 bases. Germline V gene sequence: CDR1 LGHNA, CDR2 YSLEER. This CDR3 comprises 16 residues. After removal of 1 base from V and 4 bases from J, the junction contained 8 bases not matched to a gene. In DNA form, the CDR3 reads TGCGCCAGCAGCCAAGGGGAAGGTAGCGGGAGTTACGAGCAGTACTTC. Translation: CASSQGEGSGSYEQYF.

The chain couples TRBV6-1 to TRBJ2-1, with D possibly TRBD1 on 6 matching bases. Germline V gene sequence: CDR1 MNHNS, CDR2 SASEGT. The length of the CDR3 is 15 residues. The germline V and J ends were trimmed by 5 bases and 8 bases, with 19 bases remaining between them. The CDR3 is CASSPTPGAGDEQFF. CDR3 in DNA: TGTGCCAGCAGTCCTACGCCAGGGGCGGGCGATGAGCAGTTCTTC.